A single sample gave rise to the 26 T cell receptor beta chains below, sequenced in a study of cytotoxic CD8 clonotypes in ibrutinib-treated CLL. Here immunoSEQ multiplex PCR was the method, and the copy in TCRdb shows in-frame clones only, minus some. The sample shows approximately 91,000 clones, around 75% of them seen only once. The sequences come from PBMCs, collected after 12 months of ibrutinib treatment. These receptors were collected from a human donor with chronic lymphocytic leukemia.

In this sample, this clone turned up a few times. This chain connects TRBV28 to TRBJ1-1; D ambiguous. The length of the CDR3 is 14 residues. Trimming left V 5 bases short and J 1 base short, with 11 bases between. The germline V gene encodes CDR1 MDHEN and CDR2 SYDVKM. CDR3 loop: CASSPRTANTEAFF. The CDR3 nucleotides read TGTGCCAGCAGTCCCCGGACGGCGAACACTGAAGCTTTCTTT.

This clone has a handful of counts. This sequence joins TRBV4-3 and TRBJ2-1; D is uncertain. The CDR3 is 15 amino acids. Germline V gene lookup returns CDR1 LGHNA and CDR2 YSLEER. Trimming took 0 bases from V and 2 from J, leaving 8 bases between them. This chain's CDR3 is CASSQDLPPYNEQFF. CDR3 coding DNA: TGCGCCAGCAGCCAAGATCTCCCCCCCTACAATGAGCAGTTCTTC.

CDR3 DNA: TGCGCCAGCAGCTTGGCCGGGGCGGGGGTACTAGGCTACACCTTC. This gives the protein CASSLAGAGVLGYTF. The chain has TRBV5-1 and TRBJ1-2; tentative D call: TRBD1 (5 bases). Germline CDR1 is SGHRS and CDR2 is YFSETQ. Trimming left V 0 bases short and J 8 bases short, with 17 bases between. The CDR3 consists of 15 residues.

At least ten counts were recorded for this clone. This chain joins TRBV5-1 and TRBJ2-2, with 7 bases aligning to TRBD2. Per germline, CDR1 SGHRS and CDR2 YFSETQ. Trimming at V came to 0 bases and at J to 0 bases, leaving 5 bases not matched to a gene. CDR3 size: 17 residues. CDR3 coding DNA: TGCGCCAGCAGCTTGGCCGGCAGCGGGGCGAACACCGGGGAGCTGTTTTTT. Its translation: CASSLAGSGANTGELFF.

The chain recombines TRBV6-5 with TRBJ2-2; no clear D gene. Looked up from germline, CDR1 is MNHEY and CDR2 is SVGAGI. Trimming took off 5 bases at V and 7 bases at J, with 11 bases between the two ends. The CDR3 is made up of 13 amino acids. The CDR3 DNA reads TGTGCCAGCAGTCCAGGCCTCTACGGGGAGCTGTTTTTT. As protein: CASSPGLYGELFF.

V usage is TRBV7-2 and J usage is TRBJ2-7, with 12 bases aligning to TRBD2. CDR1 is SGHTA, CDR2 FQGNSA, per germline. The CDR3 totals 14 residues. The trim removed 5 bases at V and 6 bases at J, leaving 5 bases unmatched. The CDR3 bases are TGTGCCAGCAGCCAGACGGGACTAGCGGGCGAGCAGTACTTC. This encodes CASSQTGLAGEQYF. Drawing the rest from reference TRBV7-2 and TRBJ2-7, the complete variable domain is GAGVSQSPSNKVTEKGKDVELRCDPISGHTALYWYRQSLGQGLEFLIYFQGNSAPDKSGLPSDRFSAERTGGSVSTLTIQRTQQEDSAVYLCASSQTGLAGEQYFGPGTRLTVT.

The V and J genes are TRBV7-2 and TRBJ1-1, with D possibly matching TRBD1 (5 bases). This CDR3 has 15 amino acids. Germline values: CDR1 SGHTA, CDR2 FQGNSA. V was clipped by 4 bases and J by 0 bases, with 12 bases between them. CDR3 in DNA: TGTGCCAGCAGCTCCTACCGGGGGATGAACACTGAAGCTTTCTTT. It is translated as CASSSYRGMNTEAFF.

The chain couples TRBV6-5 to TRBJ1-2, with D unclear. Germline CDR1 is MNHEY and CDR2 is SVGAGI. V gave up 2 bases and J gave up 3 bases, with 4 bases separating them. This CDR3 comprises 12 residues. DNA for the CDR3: TGTGCCAGCAGTTACACCCACTATGGCTACACCTTC. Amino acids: CASSYTHYGYTF.

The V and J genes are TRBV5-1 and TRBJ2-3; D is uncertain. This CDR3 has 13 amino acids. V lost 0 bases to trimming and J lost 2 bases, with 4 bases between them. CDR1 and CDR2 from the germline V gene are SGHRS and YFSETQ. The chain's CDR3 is CASSLGDTDTQYF. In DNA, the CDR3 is TGCGCCAGCAGCTTGGGGGACACAGATACGCAGTATTTT.

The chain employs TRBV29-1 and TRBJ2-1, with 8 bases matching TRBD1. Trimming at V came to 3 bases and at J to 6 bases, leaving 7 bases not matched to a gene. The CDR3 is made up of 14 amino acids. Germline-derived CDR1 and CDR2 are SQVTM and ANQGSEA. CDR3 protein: CSVEGQGALNEQFF. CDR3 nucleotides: TGCAGCGTTGAGGGGCAGGGGGCCCTCAATGAGCAGTTCTTC.

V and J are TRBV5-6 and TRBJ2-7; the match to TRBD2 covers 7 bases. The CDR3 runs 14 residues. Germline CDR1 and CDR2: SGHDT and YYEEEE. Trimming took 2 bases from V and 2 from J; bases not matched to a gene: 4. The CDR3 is CASSFGGGTYEQYF. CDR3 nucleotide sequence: TGTGCCAGCAGCTTCGGCGGGGGAACCTACGAGCAGTACTTC.

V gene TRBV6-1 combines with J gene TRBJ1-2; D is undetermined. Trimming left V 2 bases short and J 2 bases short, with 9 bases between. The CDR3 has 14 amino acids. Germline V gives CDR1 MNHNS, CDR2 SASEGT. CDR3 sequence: CASSETDNNYGYTF. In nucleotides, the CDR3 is TGTGCCAGCAGTGAAACCGACAACAACTATGGCTACACCTTC.

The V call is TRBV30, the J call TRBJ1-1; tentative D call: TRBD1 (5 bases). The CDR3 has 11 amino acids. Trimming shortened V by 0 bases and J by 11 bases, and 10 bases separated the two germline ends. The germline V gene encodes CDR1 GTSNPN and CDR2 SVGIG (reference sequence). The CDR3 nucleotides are TGTGCCTGGAGTGTAGGGGTGCGGGCTTTCTTT. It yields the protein CAWSVGVRAFF. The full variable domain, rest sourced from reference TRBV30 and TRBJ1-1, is SQTIHQWPATLVQPVGSPLSLECTVEGTSNPNLYWYRQAAGRGLQLLFYSVGIGQISSEVPQNLSASRPQDRQFILSSKKLLLSDSGFYLCAWSVGVRAFFGQGTRLTVV.

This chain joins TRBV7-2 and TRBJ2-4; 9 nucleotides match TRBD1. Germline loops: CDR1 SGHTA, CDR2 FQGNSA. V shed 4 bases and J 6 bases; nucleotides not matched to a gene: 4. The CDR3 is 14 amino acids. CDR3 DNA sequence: TGTGCCAGCAGCTACAGGGGGCTGGGAAACATTCAGTACTTC. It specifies CASSYRGLGNIQYF. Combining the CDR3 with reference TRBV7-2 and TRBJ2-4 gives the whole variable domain GAGVSQSPSNKVTEKGKDVELRCDPISGHTALYWYRQSLGQGLEFLIYFQGNSAPDKSGLPSDRFSAERTGGSVSTLTIQRTQQEDSAVYLCASSYRGLGNIQYFGAGTRLSVL.

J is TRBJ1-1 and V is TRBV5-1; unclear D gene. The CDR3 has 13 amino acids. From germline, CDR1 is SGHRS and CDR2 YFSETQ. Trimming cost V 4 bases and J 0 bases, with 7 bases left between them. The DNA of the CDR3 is TGCGCCAGCAGCCCGCAAATGAACACTGAAGCTTTCTTT. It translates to CASSPQMNTEAFF.

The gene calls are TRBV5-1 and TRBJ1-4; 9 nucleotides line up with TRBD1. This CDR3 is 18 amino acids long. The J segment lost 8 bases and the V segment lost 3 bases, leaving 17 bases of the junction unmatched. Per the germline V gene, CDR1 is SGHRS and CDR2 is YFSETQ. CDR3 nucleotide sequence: TGCGCCAGCAGCTCAGCCCCCACCAACAGGGGGCGACGGGAAAAACTGTTTTTT. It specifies CASSSAPTNRGRREKLFF.

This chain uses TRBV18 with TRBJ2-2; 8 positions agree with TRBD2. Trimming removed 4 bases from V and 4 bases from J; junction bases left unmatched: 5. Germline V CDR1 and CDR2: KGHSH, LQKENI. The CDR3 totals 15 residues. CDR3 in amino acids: CASSLREGGTGELFF. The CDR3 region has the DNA TGTGCCAGCTCACTTCGGGAGGGCGGCACCGGGGAGCTGTTTTTT.

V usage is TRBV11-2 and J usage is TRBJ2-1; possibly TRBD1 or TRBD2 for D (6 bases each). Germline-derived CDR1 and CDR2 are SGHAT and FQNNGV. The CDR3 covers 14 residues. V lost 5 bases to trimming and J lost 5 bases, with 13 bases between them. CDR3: CASSRRDTNNEQFF. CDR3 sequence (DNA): TGTGCCAGCAGCCGGCGGGACACAAACAATGAGCAGTTCTTC.

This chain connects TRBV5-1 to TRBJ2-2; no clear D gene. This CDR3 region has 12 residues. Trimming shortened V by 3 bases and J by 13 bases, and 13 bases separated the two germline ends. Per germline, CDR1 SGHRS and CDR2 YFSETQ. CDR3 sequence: CASSSNLWGLFF. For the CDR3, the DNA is TGCGCCAGCAGCTCCAACCTCTGGGGGCTGTTTTTT.

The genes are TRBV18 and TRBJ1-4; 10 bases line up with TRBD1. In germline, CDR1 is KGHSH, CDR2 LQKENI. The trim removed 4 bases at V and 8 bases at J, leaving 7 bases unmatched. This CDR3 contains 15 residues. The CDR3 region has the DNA TGTGCCAGCTCACATGGACAGGGGGATGGCGAAAAACTGTTTTTT. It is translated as CASSHGQGDGEKLFF.

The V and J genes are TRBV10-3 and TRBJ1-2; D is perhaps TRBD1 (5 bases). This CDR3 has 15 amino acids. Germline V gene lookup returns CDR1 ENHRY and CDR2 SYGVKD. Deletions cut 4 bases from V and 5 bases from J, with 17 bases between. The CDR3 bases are TGTGCCATCAGTGGGGGCCCAAACACAGGATATGGCTACACCTTC. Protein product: CAISGGPNTGYGYTF.

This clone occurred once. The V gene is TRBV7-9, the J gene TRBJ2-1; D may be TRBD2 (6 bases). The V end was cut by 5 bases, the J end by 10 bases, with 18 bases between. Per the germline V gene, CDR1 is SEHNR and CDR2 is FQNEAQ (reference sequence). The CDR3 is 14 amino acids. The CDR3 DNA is TGTGCCAGCAGCCCGGGACTCCTTGAGGGGGAGCAGTTCTTC. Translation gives CASSPGLLEGEQFF.

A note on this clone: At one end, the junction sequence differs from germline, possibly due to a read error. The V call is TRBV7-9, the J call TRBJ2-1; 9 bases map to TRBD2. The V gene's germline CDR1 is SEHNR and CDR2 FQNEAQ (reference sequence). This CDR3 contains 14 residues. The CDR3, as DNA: TGTGCCAGCAGCATAGCGGGAGTGGGCAATGAGCAGTTCTTC. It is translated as CASSIAGVGNEQFF.

CDR3 DNA sequence: TGTGCCATCAGTGAGTCGGGACACCTGAACACTGAAGCTTTCTTT. Residues: CAISESGHLNTEAFF. The chain links TRBV10-3 to TRBJ1-1, with a tentative D call TRBD1 (6 bases). The germline CDR1 and CDR2 sequences are ENHRY and SYGVKD. The CDR3 spans 15 residues. Trimming left V 0 bases short and J 0 bases short, with 8 bases between.

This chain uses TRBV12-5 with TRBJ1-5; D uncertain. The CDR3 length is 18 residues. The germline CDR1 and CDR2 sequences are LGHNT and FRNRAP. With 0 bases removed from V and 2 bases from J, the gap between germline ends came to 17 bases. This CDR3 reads CASGLVPTGPLGNQPQHF. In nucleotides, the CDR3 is TGTGCTAGTGGTTTGGTCCCAACCGGGCCCCTGGGCAATCAGCCCCAGCATTTT. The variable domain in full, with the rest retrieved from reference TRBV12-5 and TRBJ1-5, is DARVTQTPRHKVTEMGQEVTMRCQPILGHNTVFWYRQTMMQGLELLAYFRNRAPLDDSGMPKDRFSAEMPDATLATLKIQPSEPRDSAVYFCASGLVPTGPLGNQPQHFGDGTRLSIL.

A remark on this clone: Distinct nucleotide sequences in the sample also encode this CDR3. The CDR3 is CASSTGGGPYEQYF. In DNA form, the CDR3 reads TGTGCCAGCAGCACCGGGGGGGGTCCCTACGAGCAGTACTTC. The V call is TRBV7-2, the J call TRBJ2-7; 8 bases match TRBD2. V was pared by 5 bases and J by 2 bases, with 5 bases of the junction left unmatched. CDR3 length: 14 amino acids. CDR1 is SGHTA, CDR2 FQGNSA, per germline.